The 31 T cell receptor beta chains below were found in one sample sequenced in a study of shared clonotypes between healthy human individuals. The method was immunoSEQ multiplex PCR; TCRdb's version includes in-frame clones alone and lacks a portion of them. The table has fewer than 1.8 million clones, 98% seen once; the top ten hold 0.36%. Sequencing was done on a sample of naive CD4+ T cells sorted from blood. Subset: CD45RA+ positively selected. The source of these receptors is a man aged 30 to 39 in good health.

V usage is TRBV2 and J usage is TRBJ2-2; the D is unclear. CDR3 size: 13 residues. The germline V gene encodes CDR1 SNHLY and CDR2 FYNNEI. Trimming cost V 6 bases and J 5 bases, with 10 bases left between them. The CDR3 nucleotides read TGTGCCAGCAGCGCGAGCCGGACCGGGGAGCTGTTTTTT. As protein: CASSASRTGELFF.

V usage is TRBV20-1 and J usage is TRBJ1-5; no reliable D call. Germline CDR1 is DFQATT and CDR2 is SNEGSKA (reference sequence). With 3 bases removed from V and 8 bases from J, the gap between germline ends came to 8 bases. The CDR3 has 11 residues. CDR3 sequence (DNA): TGCAGTGCTAGTACCGGGGAGCCCCAGCATTTT. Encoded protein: CSASTGEPQHF.

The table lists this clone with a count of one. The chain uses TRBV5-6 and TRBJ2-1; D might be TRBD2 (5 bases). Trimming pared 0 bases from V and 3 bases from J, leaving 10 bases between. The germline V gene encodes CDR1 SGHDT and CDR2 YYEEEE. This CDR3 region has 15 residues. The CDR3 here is CASSLVSGVYNEQFF. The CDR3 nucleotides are TGTGCCAGCAGCTTGGTAAGCGGAGTCTACAATGAGCAGTTCTTC.

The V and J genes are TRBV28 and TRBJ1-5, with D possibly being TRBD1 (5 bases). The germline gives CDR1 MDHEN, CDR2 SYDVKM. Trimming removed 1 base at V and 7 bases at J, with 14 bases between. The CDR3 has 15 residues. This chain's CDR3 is CASSLSGRLAQPQHF. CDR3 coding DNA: TGTGCCAGCAGTTTATCAGGGAGGCTGGCCCAGCCCCAGCATTTT.

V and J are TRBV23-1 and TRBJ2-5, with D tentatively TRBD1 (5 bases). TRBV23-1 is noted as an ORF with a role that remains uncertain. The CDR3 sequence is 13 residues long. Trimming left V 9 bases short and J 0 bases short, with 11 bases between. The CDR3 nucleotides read TGCGCCAGAGACAGTATCAACCAAGAGACCCAGTACTTC. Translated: CARDSINQETQYF.

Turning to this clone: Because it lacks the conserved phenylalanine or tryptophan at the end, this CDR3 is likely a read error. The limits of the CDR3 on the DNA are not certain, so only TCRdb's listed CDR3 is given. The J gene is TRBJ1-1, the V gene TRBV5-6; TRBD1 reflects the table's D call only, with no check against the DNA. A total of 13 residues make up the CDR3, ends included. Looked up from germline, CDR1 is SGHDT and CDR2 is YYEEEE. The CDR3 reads CASSWNREVWFYI.

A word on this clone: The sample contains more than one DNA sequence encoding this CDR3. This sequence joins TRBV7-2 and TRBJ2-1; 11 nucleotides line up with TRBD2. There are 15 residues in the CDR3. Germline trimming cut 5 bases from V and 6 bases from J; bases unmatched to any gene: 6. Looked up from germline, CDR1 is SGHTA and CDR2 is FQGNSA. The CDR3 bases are TGTGCCAGCAGCATTACTAGCGGGAGAGGCAATGAGCAGTTCTTC. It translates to CASSITSGRGNEQFF.

Here the CDR3 DNA reads TGTGCCAGCAGCTTGGACAGGAGGAATATCATTCAGTACTTC. Encoded protein: CASSLDRRNIIQYF. V gene TRBV5-4 combines with J gene TRBJ2-4; TRBD1 or TRBD2 may be the D gene (5 bases each). Germline CDR1 is SGHNT and CDR2 is YYREEE (reference sequence). The V end was cut by 0 bases, the J end by 9 bases, with 13 bases between. This CDR3 is built from 14 residues. Full variable domain (missing parts from reference TRBV5-4 and TRBJ2-4): ETGVTQSPTHLIKTRGQQVTLRCSSQSGHNTVSWYQQALGQGPQFIFQYYREEENGRGNFPPRFSGLQFPNYSSELNVNALELDDSALYLCASSLDRRNIIQYFGAGTRLSVL.

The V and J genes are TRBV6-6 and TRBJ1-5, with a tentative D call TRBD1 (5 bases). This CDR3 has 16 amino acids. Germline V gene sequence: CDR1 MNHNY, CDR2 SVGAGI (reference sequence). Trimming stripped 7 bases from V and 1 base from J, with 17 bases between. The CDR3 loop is CASTLSGGQSNQPQHF. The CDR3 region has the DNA TGTGCCAGCACCCTATCGGGAGGACAAAGCAATCAGCCCCAGCATTTT.

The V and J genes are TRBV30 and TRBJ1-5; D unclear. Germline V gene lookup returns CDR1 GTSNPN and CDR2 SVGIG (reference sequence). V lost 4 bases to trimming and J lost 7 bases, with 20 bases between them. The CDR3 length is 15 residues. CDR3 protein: CAWKSGLLIDQPQHF. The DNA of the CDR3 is TGTGCCTGGAAATCTGGACTCTTGATTGACCAGCCCCAGCATTTT.

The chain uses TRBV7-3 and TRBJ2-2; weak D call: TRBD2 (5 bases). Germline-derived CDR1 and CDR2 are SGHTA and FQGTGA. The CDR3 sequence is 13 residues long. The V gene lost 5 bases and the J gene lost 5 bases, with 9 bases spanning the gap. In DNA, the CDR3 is TGTGCCAGCAGCCTCGGGATTACCGGGGAGCTGTTTTTT. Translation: CASSLGITGELFF.

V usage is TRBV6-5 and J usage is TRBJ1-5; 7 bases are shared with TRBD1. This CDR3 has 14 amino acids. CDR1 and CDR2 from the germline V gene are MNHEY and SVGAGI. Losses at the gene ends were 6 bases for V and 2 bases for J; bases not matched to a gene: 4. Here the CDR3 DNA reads TGTGCCAGCAGGACCGGGACAGGCAATCAGCCCCAGCATTTT. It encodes CASRTGTGNQPQHF.

CDR3 sequence reads: CASSSWLGENTEAFF. The CDR3 DNA is TGTGCCAGCAGTTCCTGGTTGGGGGAGAACACTGAAGCTTTCTTT. The chain couples TRBV28 to TRBJ1-1; perhaps TRBD1 as D (5 bases). Trimming removed 4 bases from V and 1 base from J, with 13 bases in between. There are 15 residues in the CDR3. Looked up from germline, CDR1 is MDHEN and CDR2 is SYDVKM.

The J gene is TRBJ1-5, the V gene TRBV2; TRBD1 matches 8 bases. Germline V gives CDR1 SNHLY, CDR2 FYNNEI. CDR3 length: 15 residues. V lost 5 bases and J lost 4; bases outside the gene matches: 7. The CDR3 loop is CASSRGQAGNQPQHF. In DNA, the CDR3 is TGTGCCAGCAGTAGGGGACAGGCGGGGAATCAGCCCCAGCATTTT.

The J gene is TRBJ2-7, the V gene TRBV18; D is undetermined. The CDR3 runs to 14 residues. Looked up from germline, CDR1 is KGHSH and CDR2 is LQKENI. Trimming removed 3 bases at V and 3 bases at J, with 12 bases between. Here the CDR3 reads CASSPNSRNYEQYF. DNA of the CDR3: TGTGCCAGCTCACCCAACTCAAGGAACTACGAGCAGTACTTC.

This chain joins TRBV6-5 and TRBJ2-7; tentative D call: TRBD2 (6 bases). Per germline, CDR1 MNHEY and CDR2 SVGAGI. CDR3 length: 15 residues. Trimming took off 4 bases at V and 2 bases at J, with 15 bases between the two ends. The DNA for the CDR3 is TGTGCCAGCAGTTCCCCCGGGGGAGGCCCCTACGAGCAGTACTTC. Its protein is CASSSPGGGPYEQYF.

CDR3 coding DNA: TGTGCCAGCAGTGAATACGGGGGTGACCGTGGCTACACCTTC. This gives the protein CASSEYGGDRGYTF. The chain uses TRBV25-1 and TRBJ1-2; TRBD1 is a possible D gene (5 bases). V lost 0 bases to trimming and J lost 7 bases, with 12 bases between them. The CDR3 has 14 amino acids. Germline V gene lookup returns CDR1 MGHDK and CDR2 SYGVNS.

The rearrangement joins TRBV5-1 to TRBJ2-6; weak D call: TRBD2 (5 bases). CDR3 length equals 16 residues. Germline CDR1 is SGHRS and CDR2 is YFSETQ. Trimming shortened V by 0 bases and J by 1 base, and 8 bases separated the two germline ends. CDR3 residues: CASSLAGFSGANVLTF. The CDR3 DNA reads TGCGCCAGCAGCTTGGCGGGGTTTTCTGGGGCCAACGTCCTGACTTTC.

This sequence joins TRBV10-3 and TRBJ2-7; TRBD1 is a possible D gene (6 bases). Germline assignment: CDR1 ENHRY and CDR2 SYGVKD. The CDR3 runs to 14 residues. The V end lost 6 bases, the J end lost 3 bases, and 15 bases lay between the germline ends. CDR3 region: CAIRATGTRYEQYF. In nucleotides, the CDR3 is TGTGCCATCAGAGCTACCGGGACACGCTACGAGCAGTACTTC.

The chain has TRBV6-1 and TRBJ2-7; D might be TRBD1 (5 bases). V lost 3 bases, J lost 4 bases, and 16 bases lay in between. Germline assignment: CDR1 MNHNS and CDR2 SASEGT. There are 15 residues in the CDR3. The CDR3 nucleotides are TGTGCCAGCAGTGATCCGGGCAGGGTAAGGTACGAGCAGTACTTC. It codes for CASSDPGRVRYEQYF.

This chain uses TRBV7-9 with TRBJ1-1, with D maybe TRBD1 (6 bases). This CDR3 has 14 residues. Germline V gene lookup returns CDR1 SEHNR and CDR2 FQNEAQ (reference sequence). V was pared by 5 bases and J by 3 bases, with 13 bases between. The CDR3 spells CASSPRQVDTEAFF. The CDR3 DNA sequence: TGTGCCAGCAGCCCGCGACAGGTTGACACTGAAGCTTTCTTT.

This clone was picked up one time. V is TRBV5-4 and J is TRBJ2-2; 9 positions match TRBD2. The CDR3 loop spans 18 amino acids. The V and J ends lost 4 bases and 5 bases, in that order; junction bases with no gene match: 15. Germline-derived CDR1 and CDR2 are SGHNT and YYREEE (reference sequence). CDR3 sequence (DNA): TGTGCCAGCAGCCCAGAACCCTTCGCGGGAGGGCGGACCGGGGAGCTGTTTTTT. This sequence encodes CASSPEPFAGGRTGELFF.

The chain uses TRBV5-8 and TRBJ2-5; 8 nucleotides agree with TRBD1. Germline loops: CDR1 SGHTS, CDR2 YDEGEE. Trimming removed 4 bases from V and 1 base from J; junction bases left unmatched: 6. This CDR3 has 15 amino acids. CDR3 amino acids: CASSERTGSQETQYF. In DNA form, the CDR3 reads TGTGCCAGCAGCGAGCGGACAGGGAGCCAAGAGACCCAGTACTTC.

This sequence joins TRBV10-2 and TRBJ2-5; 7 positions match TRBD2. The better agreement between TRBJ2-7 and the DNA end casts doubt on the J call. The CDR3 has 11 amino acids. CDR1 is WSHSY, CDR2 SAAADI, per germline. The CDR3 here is CASVAGYEQYF. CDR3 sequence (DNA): TGCGCCAGCGTAGCGGGCTACGAGCAGTACTTC.

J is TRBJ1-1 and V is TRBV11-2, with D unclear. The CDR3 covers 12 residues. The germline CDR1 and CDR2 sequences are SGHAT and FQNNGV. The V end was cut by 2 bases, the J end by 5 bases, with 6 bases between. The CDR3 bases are TGTGCCAGCAGCTTATATGGGACTGAAGCTTTCTTT. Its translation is CASSLYGTEAFF.

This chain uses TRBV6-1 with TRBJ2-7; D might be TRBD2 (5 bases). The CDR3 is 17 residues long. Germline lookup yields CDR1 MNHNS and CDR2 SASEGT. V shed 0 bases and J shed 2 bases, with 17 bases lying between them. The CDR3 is CASSEAVRGGITYEQYF. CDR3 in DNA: TGTGCCAGCAGTGAAGCGGTGCGCGGAGGCATAACCTACGAGCAGTACTTC.

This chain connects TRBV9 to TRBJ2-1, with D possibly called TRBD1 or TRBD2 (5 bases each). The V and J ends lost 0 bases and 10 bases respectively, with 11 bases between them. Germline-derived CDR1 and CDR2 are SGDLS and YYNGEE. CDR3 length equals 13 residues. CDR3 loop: CASSVEGTGEQFF. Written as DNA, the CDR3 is TGTGCCAGCAGCGTAGAGGGGACGGGGGAGCAGTTCTTC.

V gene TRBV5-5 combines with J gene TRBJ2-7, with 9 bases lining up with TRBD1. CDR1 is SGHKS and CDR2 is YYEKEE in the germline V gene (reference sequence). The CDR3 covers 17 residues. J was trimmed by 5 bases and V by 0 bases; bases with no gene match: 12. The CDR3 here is CASSLEAQGAQIDEQYF. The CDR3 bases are TGTGCCAGCAGCTTGGAGGCACAGGGGGCGCAAATCGACGAGCAGTACTTC.

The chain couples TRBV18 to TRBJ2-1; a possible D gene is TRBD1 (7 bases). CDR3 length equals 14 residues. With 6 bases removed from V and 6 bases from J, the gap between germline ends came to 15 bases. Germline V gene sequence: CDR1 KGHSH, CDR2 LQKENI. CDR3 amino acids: CASSRDSQGNEQFF. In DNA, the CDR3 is TGTGCCAGCTCGCGGGACAGCCAAGGCAATGAGCAGTTCTTC.

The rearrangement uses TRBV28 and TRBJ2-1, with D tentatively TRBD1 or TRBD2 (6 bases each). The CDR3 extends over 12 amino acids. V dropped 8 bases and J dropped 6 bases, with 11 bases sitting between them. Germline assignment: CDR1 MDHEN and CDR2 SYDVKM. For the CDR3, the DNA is TGTGCCAGCGGAGGGGGTAGCAATGAGCAGTTCTTC. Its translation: CASGGGSNEQFF. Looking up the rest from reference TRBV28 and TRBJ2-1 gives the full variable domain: DVKVTQSSRYLVKRTGEKVFLECVQDMDHENMFWYRQDPGLGLRLIYFSYDVKMKEKGDIPEGYSVSREKKERFSLILESASTNQTSMYLCASGGGSNEQFFGPGTRLTVL.

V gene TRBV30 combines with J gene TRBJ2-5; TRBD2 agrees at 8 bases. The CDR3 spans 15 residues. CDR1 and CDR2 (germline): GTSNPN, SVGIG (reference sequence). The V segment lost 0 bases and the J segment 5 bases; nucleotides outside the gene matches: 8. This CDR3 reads CAWSVASGRSETQYF. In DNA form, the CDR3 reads TGTGCCTGGAGTGTAGCCAGCGGGAGATCTGAGACCCAGTACTTC.